One and the same sample provided the 9 T cell receptor beta chains below, sequenced in a study. MiXCR, applied by TCRdb to the RT-PCR reads, yields one record per CDR3 protein. Found here are about 700,000 distinct CDR3 sequences, approximately 15% of them singletons; the top ten hold about 3.6%. The sequencing input was memory CD4+ T cells from blood. The source is a female donor in good health, serving as a healthy control.

The V gene is TRBV20-1, the J gene TRBJ1-3, with 8 bases that match TRBD1. The V segment lost 2 bases and the J segment 3 bases; nucleotides outside the gene matches: 6. This CDR3 is 15 amino acids long. CDR1 is DFQATT and CDR2 is SNEGSKA in the germline V gene (reference sequence). Written as DNA, the CDR3 is TGCAGTGCTAGACTCGACAGGGGTTTTGGAAACACCATATATTTT. Its translation is CSARLDRGFGNTIYF.

This clonotype has a handful of counts. V is TRBV6-1 and J is TRBJ2-2; 7 bases align to TRBD1. This CDR3 spans 16 amino acids. Germline lookup yields CDR1 MNHNS and CDR2 SASEGT. The V and J ends lost 4 bases and 2 bases, in that order; junction bases with no gene match: 7. CDR3 DNA sequence: TGTGCCAGCAGTGCGTACCGGGACAGAAACACCGGGGAGCTGTTTTTT. It is translated as CASSAYRDRNTGELFF.

The V call is TRBV20-1, the J call TRBJ1-1, with TRBD1 as a possible D gene (5 bases). Trimming shortened V by 6 bases and J by 0 bases, and 14 bases separated the two germline ends. There are 14 residues in the CDR3. Germline CDR1 reads DFQATT; CDR2 reads SNEGSKA (reference sequence). CDR3: CSAPSGRMNTEAFF. CDR3 nucleotides: TGCAGTGCACCCTCGGGACGGATGAACACTGAAGCTTTCTTT.

This clonotype was counted at least ten times. J is TRBJ2-1 and V is TRBV9; 14 bases line up with TRBD2. Germline trimming cut 3 bases from V and 9 bases from J; bases unmatched to any gene: 14. The CDR3 consists of 18 residues. Germline V gene sequence: CDR1 SGDLS, CDR2 YYNGEE. CDR3 amino acids: CASSDDLRLAGGPGEQFF. In DNA form, the CDR3 reads TGTGCCAGCAGCGACGACCTTCGACTAGCGGGAGGGCCGGGTGAGCAGTTCTTC.

This clonotype showed up just a few times. The chain carries TRBV29-1 and TRBJ1-2, with 7 bases aligning to TRBD1. CDR1 SQVTM and CDR2 ANQGSEA come from the germline V gene. After removal of 7 bases from V and 7 bases from J, the junction contained 9 bases not matched to a gene. This CDR3 is built from 12 residues. Here the CDR3 reads CSGLGGASGYTF. In DNA, the CDR3 is TGCAGCGGGCTAGGGGGCGCGTCTGGCTACACCTTC. Full variable domain (missing parts from reference TRBV29-1 and TRBJ1-2): SAVISQKPSRDICQRGTSLTIQCQVDSQVTMMFWYRQQPGQSLTLIATANQGSEATYESGFVIDKFPISRPNLTFSTLTVSNMSPEDSSIYLCSGLGGASGYTFGSGTRLTVV.

The CDR3 DNA is TGTGCCAGCAGTTTGAACGACAAGTACGAGCAGTACTTC. Its protein product is CASSLNDKYEQYF. This chain joins TRBV28 and TRBJ2-7; D not certain. This CDR3 is built from 13 residues. Trimming removed 3 bases at V and 4 bases at J, with 10 bases between. Germline CDR1 and CDR2: MDHEN and SYDVKM.

In this sample, this clonotype turned up a few times. The chain has TRBV6-1 and TRBJ1-4; 7 bases are a match to TRBD1. After removal of 6 bases from V and 4 bases from J, the junction contained 5 bases not matched to a gene. From germline, CDR1 is MNHNS and CDR2 SASEGT. The length of the CDR3 is 14 residues. The CDR3 region is CASRYRGYNEKLFF. CDR3 DNA: TGTGCCAGCAGGTACAGGGGATATAATGAAAAACTGTTTTTT.

The table lists this clonotype with a few counts. J is TRBJ2-1 and V is TRBV4-2; TRBD2 agrees at 8 bases. The CDR3 contains 17 residues. V was pared by 1 base and J by 6 bases, with 11 bases of the junction left unmatched. The germline gives CDR1 LGHNA, CDR2 YNFKEQ. CDR3 sequence (DNA): TGTGCCAGCAGCCAAGCGTCCTTAGCGGGAACCCTCAATGAGCAGTTCTTC. This codes for CASSQASLAGTLNEQFF.

This clonotype was detected ten times or more. The chain recombines TRBV12-3 or TRBV12-4 with TRBJ2-1, with 11 bases lining up with TRBD2. The length of the CDR3 is 15 residues. J was trimmed by 3 bases and V by 6 bases; bases with no gene match: 4. The CDR3 is CASSKTSGSYNEQFF. CDR3 sequence (DNA): TGTGCCAGCAGCAAAACTAGCGGGAGCTACAATGAGCAGTTCTTC.